This T cell receptor (beta chain) was documented in a study of T cells in Graves' hyperthyroidism and ophthalmopathy. CDR3 length: 13 amino acids. CDR1 and CDR2 (germline): MNHNS, SASEGT. V was trimmed by 7 bases and J by 0 bases, leaving 9 bases between them. Authors of the study amplified TCR beta CDR3 regions from RNA transcripts. An initial round of RT-PCR targeting the TCR CDR3 relied on the HTBI primer set. TCRdb fed the multiplex PCR reads into MiXCR, producing one record per CDR3 protein. The sample has about 480,000 distinct CDR3 sequences, 13% to 15% seen once; the top ten hold under 20%. Whole-study findings and limits: Clonotypes that were expanded in thyroid above 0.001 mostly appeared in blood too.

This clonotype was observed at least ten times. Its antigen is undetermined. The source material was blood. The clonotype was recovered from a woman between 18 and 29 years old with Graves' hyperthyroidism. This chain connects TRBV6-1 to TRBJ1-1; a weak D match, TRBD1 (5 bases). The chain's CDR3 is CASKRQLNTEAFF. The CDR3 coding sequence is TGTGCCAGCAAGCGACAGTTGAACACTGAAGCTTTCTTT.